The rows below give T cell receptor beta chains drawn from one sample of a study of T cells after yellow fever vaccination. One entry per CDR3 protein, called by TCRdb with MiXCR from the 5' RACE reads. The sample gives around 310,000 distinct CDR3 sequences, 3% to 4.5% of which show up once; roughly 24% is in the top ten. The source was PBMCs, collected 5 days after the yellow fever booster vaccination. The source of these receptors is a man younger than 35 who received the YFV17D yellow fever vaccine. The CDR3 runs from the conserved cysteine through the conserved F or W. Fields, in order: D gene, clone size, V gene, J gene, CDR3 protein, CDR3 DNA. The D gene is left open where the match is weak. Clone size is not always given. Where it is, it says once, few, many or a class for expanded clones.

>NA|many|TRBV3-2|TRBJ1-3
CASSPDVGQGPSGNTIYF
TGTGCCAGCAGCCCCGACGTGGGACAGGGACCATCTGGAAACACCATATATTTT
>TRBD1|NA|TRBV5-6|TRBJ1-2
CASREAGTGGVYGYTF
TGTGCCAGCAGGGAGGCCGGGACAGGGGGCGTCTATGGCTACACCTTC
>NA|NA|TRBV20-1|TRBJ1-1
CSASRDPGSYTEAFF
TGCAGTGCTAGTAGAGATCCAGGGAGTTACACTGAAGCTTTCTTT
>NA|many|TRBV5-1|TRBJ2-5
CASSLDGETQYF
TGCGCCAGCAGCTTGGACGGGGAGACCCAGTACTTC
>NA|NA|TRBV14|TRBJ1-4
CASSQEGAGEKLFF
TGTGCCAGCAGCCAAGAAGGGGCTGGTGAAAAACTGTTTTTT
>NA|NA|TRBV20-1|TRBJ1-3
CSARDMGYGNTIYF
TGCAGTGCTAGAGATATGGGATATGGAAACACCATATATTTT
>TRBD2|NA|TRBV5-1|TRBJ2-5
CASSLAGTSRGRETQYF
TGCGCCAGCAGCTTGGCCGGGACTAGTAGGGGCCGAGAGACCCAGTACTTC
>TRBD2|NA|TRBV19|TRBJ2-5
CASSSRTSGAKETQYF
TGTGCCAGTAGTTCCCGTACTAGCGGGGCTAAAGAGACCCAGTACTTC
>NA|NA|TRBV7-8|TRBJ1-1
CASSLLAGAIEAFF
TGTGCCAGCAGCTTATTGGCTGGGGCGATTGAAGCTTTCTTT
>TRBD1|few|TRBV12-5|TRBJ1-2
CASGLAGTAYGYTF
TGTGCTAGTGGTTTGGCTGGGACAGCCTATGGCTACACCTTC
>NA|few|TRBV7-9|TRBJ1-1
CASSLAGPEAFF
TGTGCCAGCAGCTTAGCAGGGCCTGAAGCTTTCTTT
>TRBD2|NA|TRBV4-1|TRBJ2-5
CASSQGPGLADQETQYF
TGCGCCAGCAGCCAAGGACCGGGACTAGCGGATCAAGAGACCCAGTACTTC
>NA|few|TRBV6-2/TRBV6-3|TRBJ2-3
CASSYSPPADTQYF
TGTGCCAGCAGTTACTCACCTCCGGCAGATACGCAGTATTTT
>NA|many|TRBV7-2|TRBJ2-3
CASSFRDSSGTDTQYF
TGTGCCAGCAGCTTCAGGGACTCATCGGGGACAGATACGCAGTATTTT
>NA|NA|TRBV6-2/TRBV6-3|TRBJ2-3
CASRPRKPTDTQYF
TGTGCCAGCAGACCACGGAAACCCACAGATACGCAGTATTTT
>NA|few|TRBV6-2/TRBV6-3|TRBJ1-5
CASRDGNQPQHF
TGTGCCAGCAGAGATGGCAATCAGCCCCAGCATTTT
>NA|many|TRBV27|TRBJ1-1
CASTATRRSNTEAFF
TGTGCCAGCACCGCCACCCGACGGTCGAACACTGAAGCTTTCTTT
>TRBD1|many|TRBV5-1|TRBJ1-1
CASSWDRPTEAFF
TGCGCCAGCAGCTGGGACAGGCCCACTGAAGCTTTCTTT
>TRBD2|many|TRBV10-3|TRBJ2-2
CAISVAGAESGELFF
TGTGCCATCAGTGTAGCGGGGGCCGAATCCGGGGAGCTGTTTTTT
>TRBD2|few|TRBV25-1|TRBJ2-3
CASSETSGVLTDTQYF
TGTGCCAGCAGTGAGACAAGCGGGGTCCTCACAGATACGCAGTATTTT
>NA|few|TRBV20-1|TRBJ2-3
CSARKVAGGTDTQYF
TGCAGTGCTAGAAAGGTGGCAGGGGGCACAGATACGCAGTATTTT
>NA|few|TRBV14|TRBJ1-1
CASSQASNTEAFF
TGTGCCAGCAGCCAAGCCTCGAACACTGAAGCTTTCTTT